This T cell receptor (beta chain) was sequenced for a study of shared clonotypes between healthy human individuals. Naive CD8 cells were CD45RO-negative, positively selected for CCR7, excluding terminally differentiated effector memory CD45RA+ cells. From germline, CDR1 is MNHNS and CDR2 SASEGT. V was clipped by 3 bases and J by 3 bases, with 18 bases between them. The CDR3 has 16 amino acids. Using immunoSEQ multiplex PCR, the repertoire was profiled, and TCRdb retains in-frame clones only, with some absent. This table holds about 2 million clones, approximately 94% found once. What was sequenced was naive CD8+ T cells sorted from blood. V gene TRBV6-1 combines with J gene TRBJ2-7; D is uncertain. The clonotype comes from a man aged 18 to 29 in good health. CDR3 protein: CASSEVKGSWLYEQYF. The CDR3 coding sequence is TGTGCCAGCAGTGAGGTAAAGGGCTCATGGCTCTACGAGCAGTACTTC.